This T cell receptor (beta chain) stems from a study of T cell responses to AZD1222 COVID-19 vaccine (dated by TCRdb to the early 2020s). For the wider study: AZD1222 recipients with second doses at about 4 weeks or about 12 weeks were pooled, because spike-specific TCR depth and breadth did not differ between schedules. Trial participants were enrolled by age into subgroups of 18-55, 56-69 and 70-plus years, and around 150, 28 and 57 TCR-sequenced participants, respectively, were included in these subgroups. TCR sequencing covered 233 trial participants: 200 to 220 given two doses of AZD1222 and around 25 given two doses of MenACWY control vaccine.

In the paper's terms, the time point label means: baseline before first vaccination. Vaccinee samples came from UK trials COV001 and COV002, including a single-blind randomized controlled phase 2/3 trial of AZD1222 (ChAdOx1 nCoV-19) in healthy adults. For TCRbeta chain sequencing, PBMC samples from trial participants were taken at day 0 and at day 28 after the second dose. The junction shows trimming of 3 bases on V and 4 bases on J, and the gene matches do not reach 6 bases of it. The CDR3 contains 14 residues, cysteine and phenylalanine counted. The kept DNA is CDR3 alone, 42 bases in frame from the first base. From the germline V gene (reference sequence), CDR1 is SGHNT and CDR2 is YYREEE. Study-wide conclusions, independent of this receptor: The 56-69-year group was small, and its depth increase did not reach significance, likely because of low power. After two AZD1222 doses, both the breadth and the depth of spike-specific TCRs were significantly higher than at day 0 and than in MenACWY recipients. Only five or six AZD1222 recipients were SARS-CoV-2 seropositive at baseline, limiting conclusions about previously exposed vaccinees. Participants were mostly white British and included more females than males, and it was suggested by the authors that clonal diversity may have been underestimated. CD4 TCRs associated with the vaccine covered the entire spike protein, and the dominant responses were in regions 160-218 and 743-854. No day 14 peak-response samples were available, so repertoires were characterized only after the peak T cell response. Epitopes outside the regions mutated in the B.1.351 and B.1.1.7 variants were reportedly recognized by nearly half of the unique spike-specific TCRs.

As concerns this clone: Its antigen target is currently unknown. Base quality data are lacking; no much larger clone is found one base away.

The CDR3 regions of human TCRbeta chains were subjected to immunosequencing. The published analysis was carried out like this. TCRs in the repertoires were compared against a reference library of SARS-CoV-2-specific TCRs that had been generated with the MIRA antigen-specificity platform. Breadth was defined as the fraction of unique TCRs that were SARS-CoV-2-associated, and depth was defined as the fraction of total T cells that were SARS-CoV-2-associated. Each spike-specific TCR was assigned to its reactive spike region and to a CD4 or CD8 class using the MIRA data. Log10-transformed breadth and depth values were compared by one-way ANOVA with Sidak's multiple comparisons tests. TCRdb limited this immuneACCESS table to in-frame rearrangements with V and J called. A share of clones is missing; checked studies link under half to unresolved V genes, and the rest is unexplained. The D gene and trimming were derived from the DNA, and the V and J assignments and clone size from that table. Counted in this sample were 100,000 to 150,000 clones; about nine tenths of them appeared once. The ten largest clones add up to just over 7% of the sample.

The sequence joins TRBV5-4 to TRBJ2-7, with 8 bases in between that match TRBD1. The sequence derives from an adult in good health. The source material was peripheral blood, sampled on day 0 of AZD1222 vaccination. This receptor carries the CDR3 CASSSRTGKYEQYF. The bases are TGTGCCAGCAGCTCCAGGACAGGGAAATACGAGCAGTACTTC. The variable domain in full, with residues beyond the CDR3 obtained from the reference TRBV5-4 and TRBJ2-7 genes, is ETGVTQSPTHLIKTRGQQVTLRCSSQSGHNTVSWYQQALGQGPQFIFQYYREEENGRGNFPPRFSGLQFPNYSSELNVNALELDDSALYLCASSSRTGKYEQYFGPGTRLTVT.